A single TCR beta chain is shown here with its context. Its antigen is still unknown. Base qualities were left out, and no much larger clone turns up one base away. Each collaborating institution followed its own protocols to collect whole blood in K2EDTA tubes. Collaborator samples were shipped for TCRbeta analysis as frozen whole blood, isolated PBMCs, or DNA extracted from either sample type. This record belongs to a study of blood T cell repertoires in COVID-19 (dated by TCRdb to 2020 to 2021). For context, the study as a whole: Samples covering the acute and convalescent phases of COVID-19 were provided by collaborators in the United States, Italy and Spain. HLA class I and class II types, where available, came from metadata supplied by the sample provider rather than from assay-based typing. Deeply sampled blood TCRbeta repertoires from subjects exposed to, actively infected with, or recovered from COVID-19 were included in the dataset. A freely available public database, intended as a resource for researchers studying the immune response to SARS-CoV-2, is where the repertoires were released. The material from the prospective study consisted of cDNA or gDNA derived from T cells, B-cell-depleted T cells, or PBMCs. The samples were drawn from two sources: the first 160 participants of the ongoing ImmuneRACE study, and some 1,300 subjects contributed by 6 global collaborators. The sample metadata nearly always contained a de-identified subject ID, COVID-19 status, age in years and sex. Overall study outcomes, separate from this receptor: How much clinical and demographic metadata was included differed by source and by participant, and the metadata was provided uncurated.

The immunoSEQ Assay, a bias-controlled multiplex PCR, was used to amplify TCRbeta CDR3 regions from genomic DNA. As for how the authors treated the data: Within the assay, amplification of reference gene primers was used to estimate how many nucleated cells each sample contained. To quantify the absolute abundance of each unique TCRbeta CDR3 rearrangement, sequence reads were collapsed and filtered. For each sample, productive Simpson clonality was calculated as the square root of Simpson's diversity index across productive rearrangements. TCRdb took over this immuneACCESS table, retaining in-frame rearrangements with V and J assigned. Such tables are incomplete; in checked studies, under half of the missing clones stem from an unresolved V gene, and the remainder is unexplained. V and J calls and clone size are copied from that table; D and trimming were computed from the DNA. This sample lists roughly 300,000 clones; around 88% were detected once. The ten largest account for around 1.7% of the sample.

Via the germline V gene, CDR1 is SGHRS and CDR2 YFSETQ. Spanning cysteine to phenylalanine, the CDR3 consists of 17 amino acids. Only CDR3 DNA remains: 51 bases, in frame from the first base. Here V drops 0 bases and J drops 2 bases, and the junction holds 4 bases not matched to any gene. This sequence uses TRBV5-1 and TRBJ2-1, with TRBD2 identical over 11 junction bases. This clonotype originated in a woman in her forties or fifties with acute or convalescent COVID-19. The sequencing sample was made of peripheral blood. This receptor carries the CDR3 CASSLGQTSGTYNEQFF. The DNA is TGCGCCAGCAGCTTGGGACAGACTAGCGGGACCTACAATGAGCAGTTCTTC.